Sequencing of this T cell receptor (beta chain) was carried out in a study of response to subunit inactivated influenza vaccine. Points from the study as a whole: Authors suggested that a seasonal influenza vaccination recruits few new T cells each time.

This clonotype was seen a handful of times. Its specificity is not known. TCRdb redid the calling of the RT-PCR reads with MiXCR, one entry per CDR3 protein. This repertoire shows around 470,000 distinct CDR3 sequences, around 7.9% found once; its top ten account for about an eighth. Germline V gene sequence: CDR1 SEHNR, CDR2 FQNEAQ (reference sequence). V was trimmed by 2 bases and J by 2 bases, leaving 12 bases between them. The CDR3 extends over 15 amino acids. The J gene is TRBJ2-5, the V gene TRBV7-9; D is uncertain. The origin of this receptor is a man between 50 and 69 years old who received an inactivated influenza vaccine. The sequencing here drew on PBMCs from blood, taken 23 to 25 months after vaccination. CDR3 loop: CASSLPRAKQETQYF. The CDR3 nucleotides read TGTGCCAGCAGCTTACCCCGGGCCAAACAAGAGACCCAGTACTTC.